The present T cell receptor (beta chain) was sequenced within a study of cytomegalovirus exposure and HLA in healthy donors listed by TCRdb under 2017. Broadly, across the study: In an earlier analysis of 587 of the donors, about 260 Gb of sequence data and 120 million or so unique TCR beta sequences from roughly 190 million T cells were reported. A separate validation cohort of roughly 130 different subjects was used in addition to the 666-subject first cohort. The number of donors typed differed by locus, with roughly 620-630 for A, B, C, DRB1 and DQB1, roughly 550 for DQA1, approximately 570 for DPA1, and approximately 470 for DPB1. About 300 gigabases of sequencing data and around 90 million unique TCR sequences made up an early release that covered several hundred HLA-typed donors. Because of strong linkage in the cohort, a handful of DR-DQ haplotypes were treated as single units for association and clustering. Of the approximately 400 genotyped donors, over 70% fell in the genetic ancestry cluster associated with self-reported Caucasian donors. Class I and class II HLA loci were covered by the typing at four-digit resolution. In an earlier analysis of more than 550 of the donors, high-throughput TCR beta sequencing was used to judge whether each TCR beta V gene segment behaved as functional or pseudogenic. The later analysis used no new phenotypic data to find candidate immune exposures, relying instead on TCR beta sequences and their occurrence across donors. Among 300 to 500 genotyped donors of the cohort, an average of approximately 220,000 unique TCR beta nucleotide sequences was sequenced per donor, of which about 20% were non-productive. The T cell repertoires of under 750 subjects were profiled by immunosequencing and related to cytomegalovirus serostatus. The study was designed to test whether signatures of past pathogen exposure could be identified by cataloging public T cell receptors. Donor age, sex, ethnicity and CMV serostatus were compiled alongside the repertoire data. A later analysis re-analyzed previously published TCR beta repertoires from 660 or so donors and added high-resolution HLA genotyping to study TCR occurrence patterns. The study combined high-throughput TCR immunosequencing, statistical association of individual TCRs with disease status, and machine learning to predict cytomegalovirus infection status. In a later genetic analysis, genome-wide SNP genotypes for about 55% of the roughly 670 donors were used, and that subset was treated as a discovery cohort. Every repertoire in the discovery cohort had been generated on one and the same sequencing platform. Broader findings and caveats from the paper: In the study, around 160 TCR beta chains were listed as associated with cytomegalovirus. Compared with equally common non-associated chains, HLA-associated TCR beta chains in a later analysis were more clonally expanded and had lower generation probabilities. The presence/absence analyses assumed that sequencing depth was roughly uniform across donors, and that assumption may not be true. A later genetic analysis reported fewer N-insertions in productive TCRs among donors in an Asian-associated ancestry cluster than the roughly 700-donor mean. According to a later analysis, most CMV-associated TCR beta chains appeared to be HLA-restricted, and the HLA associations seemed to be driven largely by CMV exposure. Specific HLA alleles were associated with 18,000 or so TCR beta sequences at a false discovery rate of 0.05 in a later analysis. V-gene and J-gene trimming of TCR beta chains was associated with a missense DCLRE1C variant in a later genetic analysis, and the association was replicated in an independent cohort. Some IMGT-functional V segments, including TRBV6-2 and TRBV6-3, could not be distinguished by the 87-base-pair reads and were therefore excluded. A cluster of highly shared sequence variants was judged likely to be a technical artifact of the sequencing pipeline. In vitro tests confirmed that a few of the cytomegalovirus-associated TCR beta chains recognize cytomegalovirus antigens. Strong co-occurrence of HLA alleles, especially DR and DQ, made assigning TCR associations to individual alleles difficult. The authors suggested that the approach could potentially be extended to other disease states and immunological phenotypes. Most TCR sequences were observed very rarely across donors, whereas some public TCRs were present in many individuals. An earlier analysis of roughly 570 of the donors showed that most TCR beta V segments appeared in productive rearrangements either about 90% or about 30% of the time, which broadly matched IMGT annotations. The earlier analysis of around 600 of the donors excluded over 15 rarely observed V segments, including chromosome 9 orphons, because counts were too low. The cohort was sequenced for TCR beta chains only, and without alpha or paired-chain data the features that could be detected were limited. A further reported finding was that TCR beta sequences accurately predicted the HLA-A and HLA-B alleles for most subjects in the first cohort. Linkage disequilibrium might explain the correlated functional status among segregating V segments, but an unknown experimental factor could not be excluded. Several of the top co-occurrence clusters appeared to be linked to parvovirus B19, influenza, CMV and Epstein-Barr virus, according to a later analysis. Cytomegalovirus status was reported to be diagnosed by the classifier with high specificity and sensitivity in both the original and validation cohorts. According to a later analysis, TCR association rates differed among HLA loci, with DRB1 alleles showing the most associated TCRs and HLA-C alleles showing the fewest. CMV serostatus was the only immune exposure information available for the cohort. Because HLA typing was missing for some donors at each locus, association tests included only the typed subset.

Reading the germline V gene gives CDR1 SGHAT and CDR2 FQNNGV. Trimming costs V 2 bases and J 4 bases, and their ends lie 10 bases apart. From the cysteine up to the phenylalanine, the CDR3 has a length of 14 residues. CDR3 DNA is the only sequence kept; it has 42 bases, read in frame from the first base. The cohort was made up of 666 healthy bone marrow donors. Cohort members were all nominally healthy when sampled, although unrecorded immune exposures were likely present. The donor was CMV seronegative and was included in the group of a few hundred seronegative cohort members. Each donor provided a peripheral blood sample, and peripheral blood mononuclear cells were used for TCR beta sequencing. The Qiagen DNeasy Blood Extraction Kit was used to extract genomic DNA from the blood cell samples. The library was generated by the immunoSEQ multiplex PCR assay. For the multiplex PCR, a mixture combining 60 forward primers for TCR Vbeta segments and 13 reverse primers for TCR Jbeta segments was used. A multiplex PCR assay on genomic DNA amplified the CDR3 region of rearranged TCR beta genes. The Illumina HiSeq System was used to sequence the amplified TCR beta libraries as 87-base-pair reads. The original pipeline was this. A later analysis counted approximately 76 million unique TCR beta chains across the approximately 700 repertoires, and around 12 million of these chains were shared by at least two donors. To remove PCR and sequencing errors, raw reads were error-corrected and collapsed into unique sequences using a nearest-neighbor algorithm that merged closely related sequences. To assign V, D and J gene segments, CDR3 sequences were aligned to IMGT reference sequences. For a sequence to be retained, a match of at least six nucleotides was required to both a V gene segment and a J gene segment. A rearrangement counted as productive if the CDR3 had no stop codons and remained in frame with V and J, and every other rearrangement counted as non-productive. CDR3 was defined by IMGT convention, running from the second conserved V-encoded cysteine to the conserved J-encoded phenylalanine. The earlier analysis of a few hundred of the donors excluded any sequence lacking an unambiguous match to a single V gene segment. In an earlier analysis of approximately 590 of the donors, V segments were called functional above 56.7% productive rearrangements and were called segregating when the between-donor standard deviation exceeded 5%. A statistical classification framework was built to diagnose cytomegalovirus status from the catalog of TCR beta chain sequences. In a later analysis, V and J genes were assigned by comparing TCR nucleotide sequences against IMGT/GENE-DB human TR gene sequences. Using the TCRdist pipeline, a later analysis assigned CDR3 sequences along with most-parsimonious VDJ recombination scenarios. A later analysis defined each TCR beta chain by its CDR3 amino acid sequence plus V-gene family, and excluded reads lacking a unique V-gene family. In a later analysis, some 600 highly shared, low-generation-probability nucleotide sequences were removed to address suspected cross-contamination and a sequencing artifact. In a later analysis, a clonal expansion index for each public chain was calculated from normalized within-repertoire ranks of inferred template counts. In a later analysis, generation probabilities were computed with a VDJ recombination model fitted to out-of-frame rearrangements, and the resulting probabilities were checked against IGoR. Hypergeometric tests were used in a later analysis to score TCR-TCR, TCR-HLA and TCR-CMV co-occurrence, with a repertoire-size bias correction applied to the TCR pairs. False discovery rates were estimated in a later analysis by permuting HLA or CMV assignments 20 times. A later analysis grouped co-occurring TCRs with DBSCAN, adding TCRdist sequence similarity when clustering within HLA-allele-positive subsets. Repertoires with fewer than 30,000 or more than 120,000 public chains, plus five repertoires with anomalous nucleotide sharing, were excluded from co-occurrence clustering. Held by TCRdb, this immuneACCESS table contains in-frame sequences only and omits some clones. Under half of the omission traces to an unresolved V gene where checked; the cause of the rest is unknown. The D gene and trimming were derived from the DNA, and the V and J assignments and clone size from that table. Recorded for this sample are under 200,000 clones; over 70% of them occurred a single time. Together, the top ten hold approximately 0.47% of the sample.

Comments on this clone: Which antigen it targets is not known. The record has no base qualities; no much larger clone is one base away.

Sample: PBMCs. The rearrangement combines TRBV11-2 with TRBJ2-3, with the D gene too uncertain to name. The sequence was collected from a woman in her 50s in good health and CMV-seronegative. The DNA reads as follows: TGTGCCAGCAGCTTAAGCCCCTTCGCAGATACGCAGTATTTT. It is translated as CASSLSPFADTQYF.